This T cell receptor beta chain was sequenced for a study of cytomegalovirus exposure and HLA in healthy donors. Study-level background: A subsequent analysis stated that the 100 to 150 validation repertoires were run on the same platform as the 600 to 750 first-cohort repertoires.

The CDR3 extends over 15 amino acids. Germline values: CDR1 SGHNT, CDR2 YYREEE (reference sequence). The V end was cut by 0 bases, the J end by 1 base, with 7 bases between. Notes on this clone: Its antigen remains unknown.

Points from the study as a whole: Listed as cytomegalovirus-associated were 150 or so TCR beta chains.

Profiling relied on immunoSEQ multiplex PCR, and the TCRdb table lists in-frame clones only, not all of them. The table shows under 65,000 clones, with around 90% occurring only once. The sequence came from a woman between 18 and 30 years old in good health and CMV-seropositive. The chain combines TRBV5-4 with TRBJ2-2, with no clear D. Source material: PBMCs. CDR3 sequence: CASSLDSRNTGELFF. DNA of the CDR3: TGTGCCAGCAGCTTGGACAGTCGGAACACCGGGGAGCTGTTTTTT.